This TCR beta chain was found in a study of STAT5B mutations in CD4+ large granular lymphocyte leukemia. This CDR3 comprises 15 residues. Germline CDR1 is MNHEY and CDR2 is SVGAGI. Trimming took off 0 bases at V and 7 bases at J, with 13 bases between the two ends. Generated by immunoSEQ multiplex PCR, the TCRdb table keeps only in-frame clones and is missing some. This table has approximately 28,000 clones, 85% to 90% appearing once. Input material: CD4+ T cells from blood buffy coats. This TCR came from a human donor in good health. The genes are TRBV6-5 and TRBJ1-5, with D unresolved. The CDR3 DNA reads TGTGCCAGCAGTTACTCTTCGGTTGGCGGGCAGCCCCAGCATTTT. The encoded protein is CASSYSSVGGQPQHF.